The next 14 T cell receptor beta chains were all read from a single sample in a study of graft-versus-host responses after intestinal transplantation. Using immunoSEQ multiplex PCR, the repertoire was profiled, and TCRdb retains in-frame clones only, with some absent. The table includes approximately 50,000 clones, approximately 88% detected once. No antigen has been assigned to these receptors. The material sequenced was unstimulated CD4+ T cells sorted from spleen or lymph node cells, taken before transplant. All receptors derive from a human donor who was the organ donor for an intestinal transplant.

The rearrangement links TRBV12-5 to TRBJ2-1, with TRBD1 matching 7 bases. The V gene's germline CDR1 is LGHNT and CDR2 FRNRAP. Unmatched junction bases numbered 13, after V lost 2 bases and J lost 3 bases. This CDR3 is 18 amino acids long. CDR3 nucleotides: TGTGCTAGTGGTTTGCCTACCGACAGGGAAGGGGTCTACAATGAGCAGTTCTTC. Its translation: CASGLPTDREGVYNEQFF. Full variable domain (rest looked up from reference TRBV12-5 and TRBJ2-1): DARVTQTPRHKVTEMGQEVTMRCQPILGHNTVFWYRQTMMQGLELLAYFRNRAPLDDSGMPKDRFSAEMPDATLATLKIQPSEPRDSAVYFCASGLPTDREGVYNEQFFGPGTRLTVL.

This clone was counted once. The rearrangement links TRBV28 to TRBJ1-2, with unresolved D. V dropped 6 bases and J dropped 3 bases, with 8 bases sitting between them. From germline, CDR1 is MDHEN and CDR2 SYDVKM. The CDR3 has 12 amino acids. DNA for the CDR3: TGTGCCAGCAGCCGTGGGGACTATGGCTACACCTTC. This translates into CASSRGDYGYTF.

J is TRBJ2-5 and V is TRBV5-1; unclear D gene. The CDR3 spans 12 residues. Trimming pared 5 bases from V and 0 bases from J, leaving 5 bases between. Germline V lookup: CDR1 SGHRS, CDR2 YFSETQ. This CDR3 is CASRQYQETQYF. CDR3 bases: TGCGCCAGCAGACAGTACCAAGAGACCCAGTACTTC.

The chain links TRBV6-6 to TRBJ1-2; D might be TRBD1 (5 bases). The CDR3 loop spans 13 amino acids. Germline V lookup: CDR1 MNHNY, CDR2 SVGAGI (reference sequence). V was pared by 4 bases and J by 3 bases, with 9 bases between. The CDR3 loop reads CASSWGRDYGYTF. In nucleotides, the CDR3 is TGTGCCAGCAGTTGGGGCAGGGACTATGGCTACACCTTC.

The chain uses TRBV18 and TRBJ1-5; 10 bases agree with TRBD1. Trimming took 3 bases from V and 2 from J; bases not matched to a gene: 1. Germline values: CDR1 KGHSH, CDR2 LQKENI. This CDR3 is built from 15 residues. This chain's CDR3 is CASSPGTGGNQPQHF. DNA for the CDR3: TGTGCCAGCTCACCCGGGACAGGGGGCAATCAGCCCCAGCATTTT.

The gene calls are TRBV4-1 and TRBJ2-7, with 8 nucleotides matching TRBD1. CDR1 is MGHRA, CDR2 YSYEKL, per germline. The CDR3 covers 18 residues. V lost 0 bases, J lost 0 bases, and 10 bases stayed unmatched. CDR3 region: CASSQDPRQGTHSYEQYF. The CDR3 bases are TGCGCCAGCAGCCAAGATCCCCGACAGGGGACTCACTCCTACGAGCAGTACTTC.

The chain carries TRBV11-3 and TRBJ1-4; 7 bases agree with TRBD1. Trimming removed 3 bases from V and 7 bases from J; junction bases left unmatched: 5. Germline-derived CDR1 and CDR2 are SGHNT and YENEEA. The CDR3 is 14 residues long. CDR3 DNA sequence: TGTGCCAGCAGCTTGAAGACAGGGTCTGAAAAACTGTTTTTT. Its protein product is CASSLKTGSEKLFF. Full variable domain (missing parts from reference TRBV11-3 and TRBJ1-4): EAGVVQSPRYKIIEKKQPVAFWCNPISGHNTLYWYLQNLGQGPELLIRYENEEAVDDSQLPKDRFSAERLKGVDSTLKIQPAELGDSAVYLCASSLKTGSEKLFFGSGTQLSVL.

The gene calls are TRBV18 and TRBJ2-5; 15 positions agree with TRBD2. V was clipped by 1 base and J by 5 bases; unmatched bases: 5. There are 17 residues in the CDR3. The germline gives CDR1 KGHSH, CDR2 LQKENI. In DNA form, the CDR3 reads TGTGCCAGCTCACCACGGACTAGCGGGAGGGCCGGGGAGACCCAGTACTTC. It yields the protein CASSPRTSGRAGETQYF.

About this clone itself: The junction departs from the called germline gene at one end, perhaps through a read error. V usage is TRBV5-1 and J usage is TRBJ2-3; 7 positions agree with TRBD1. Germline-derived CDR1 and CDR2 are SGHRS and YFSETQ. The CDR3 loop spans 14 amino acids. CDR3 coding DNA: TGTGCCAGCAGAGCCCAGGGGACAGCCCATACGCAGTATTTT. It encodes CASRAQGTAHTQYF. Full variable domain (missing parts from reference TRBV5-1 and TRBJ2-3): KAGVTQTPRYLIKTRGQQVTLSCSPISGHRSVSWYQQTPGQGLQFLFEYFSETQRNKGNFPGRFSGRQFSNSRSEMNVSTLELGDSALYLCASRAQGTAHTQYFGPGTRLTVL.

This clone was found once. V and J are TRBV5-1 and TRBJ2-2; 8 bases align to TRBD2. The CDR3 loop spans 16 amino acids. The V gene's germline CDR1 is SGHRS and CDR2 YFSETQ. With V trimmed by 2 bases and J by 5 bases, 8 bases remained unmatched. The CDR3 reads CASSLAGTRETGELFF. The CDR3 coding sequence is TGCGCCAGCAGCTTAGCTGGGACTAGGGAGACCGGGGAGCTGTTTTTT.

The V and J genes are TRBV6-6 and TRBJ2-7; the D is unclear. The CDR3 length is 13 residues. V lost 4 bases and J 3 bases, leaving 10 bases between the germline ends. Germline assignment: CDR1 MNHNY and CDR2 SVGAGI (reference sequence). The CDR3 nucleotides are TGTGCCAGCAGTTTGTACAAAAACTACGAGCAGTACTTC. Protein: CASSLYKNYEQYF.

The chain employs TRBV18 and TRBJ2-7; D is unresolved. CDR1 and CDR2 (germline): KGHSH, LQKENI. This CDR3 contains 13 residues. V lost 2 bases to trimming and J lost 6 bases, with 11 bases between them. This chain's CDR3 is CASSPSKFLEQYF. CDR3 coding DNA: TGTGCCAGCTCACCAAGTAAATTCCTCGAGCAGTACTTC.

The gene calls are TRBV9 and TRBJ2-1, with 8 positions matching TRBD2. V was pared by 0 bases and J by 7 bases, with 12 bases of the junction left unmatched. The CDR3 is made up of 17 amino acids. Germline V gene lookup returns CDR1 SGDLS and CDR2 YYNGEE. This chain's CDR3 is CASSVARGLGEKNEQFF. DNA of the CDR3: TGTGCCAGCAGCGTAGCTCGGGGACTAGGGGAAAAAAATGAGCAGTTCTTC.

The V gene is TRBV2, the J gene TRBJ2-5; D is unresolved. CDR3 size: 12 residues. V gave up 1 base and J gave up 1 base, with 1 base separating them. CDR1 is SNHLY, CDR2 FYNNEI, per germline. CDR3: CASSEVQETQYF. The CDR3 DNA reads as TGTGCCAGCAGTGAAGTCCAAGAGACCCAGTACTTC.